One and the same sample provided the 10 T cell receptor beta chains below, sequenced in a study of T cells after yellow fever vaccination. One entry per CDR3 protein results from TCRdb running MiXCR on the 5' RACE reads. The sample contains 230,000 or so distinct CDR3 sequences, about 7% of which appear only once. The specimen comprised CD4+ T cells sorted from PBMCs, sampled on the day of the yellow fever booster vaccination. The receptor set was obtained from a young man who received the YFV17D yellow fever vaccine.

This clonotype was seen repeatedly, ten times or more. This chain links TRBV4-3 with TRBJ1-1; D remains ambiguous. V was cut by 4 bases and J by 1 base, with 13 bases left in between. This CDR3 comprises 15 residues. CDR1 is LGHNA, CDR2 YSLEER, per germline. CDR3 amino acids: CASSLGPGRNTEAFF. CDR3 DNA: TGCGCCAGCAGCCTTGGGCCCGGGAGGAACACTGAAGCTTTCTTT.

The chain uses TRBV7-3 and TRBJ2-5, with D possibly TRBD2 on 7 matching bases. In germline, CDR1 is SGHTA, CDR2 FQGTGA. CDR3 length: 14 residues. V lost 5 bases to trimming and J lost 5 bases, with 15 bases between them. The CDR3 nucleotides are TGTGCCAGCAGCCCTGGGGGGGCCGGGGAGACCCAGTACTTC. It specifies CASSPGGAGETQYF.

This clonotype was observed at least ten times. The rearrangement links TRBV4-3 to TRBJ2-7, with D unresolved. This CDR3 has 17 residues. Germline assignment: CDR1 LGHNA and CDR2 YSLEER. V was clipped by 1 base and J by 2 bases, with 18 bases between them. CDR3 loop: CASSQARPTLVPYEQYF. The CDR3, as DNA: TGCGCCAGCAGCCAAGCCCGCCCGACCTTGGTGCCCTACGAGCAGTACTTC.

At least ten counts were recorded for this clonotype. The chain has TRBV6-2 or TRBV6-3 and TRBJ2-7; a weak D match, TRBD2 (6 bases). V was shortened by 6 bases and J by 1 base, with 10 bases between the two germline ends. Germline CDR1 reads MNHEY; CDR2 reads SVGEGT. The CDR3 extends over 13 amino acids. The CDR3: CASRRGASYEQYF. For the CDR3, the DNA is TGTGCCAGCAGACGCGGGGCATCCTACGAGCAGTACTTC.

This clonotype has more than one count but fewer than ten. The rearrangement joins TRBV27 to TRBJ2-5; 7 bases match TRBD1. The ends lost 4 bases at V and 5 bases at J; junction bases unmatched: 10. Germline V lookup: CDR1 MNHEY, CDR2 SMNVEV (reference sequence). The CDR3 runs to 15 residues. The chain's CDR3 is CASSSTGVLVETQYF. The CDR3 nucleotides are TGTGCCAGCAGTTCAACAGGGGTCTTGGTGGAGACCCAGTACTTC.

The chain carries TRBV27 and TRBJ2-7; TRBD2 is a possible D gene (5 bases). Germline V lookup: CDR1 MNHEY, CDR2 SMNVEV (reference sequence). V lost 3 bases to trimming and J lost 0 bases, with 9 bases between them. This CDR3 comprises 14 residues. The CDR3 protein is CASSFFRDSYEQYF. The DNA for the CDR3 is TGTGCCAGCAGTTTCTTTCGGGACTCCTACGAGCAGTACTTC.

The rearrangement links TRBV5-1 to TRBJ2-5; TRBD1 matches 9 bases. Germline values: CDR1 SGHRS, CDR2 YFSETQ. The V segment lost 4 bases and the J segment 4 bases; nucleotides outside the gene matches: 2. The CDR3 runs 13 residues. The CDR3 region is CASSRDRAETQYF. The CDR3 region has the DNA TGCGCCAGCAGCAGGGACAGGGCAGAGACCCAGTACTTC. The full variable domain, its missing parts supplied by reference TRBV5-1 and TRBJ2-5, is KAGVTQTPRYLIKTRGQQVTLSCSPISGHRSVSWYQQTPGQGLQFLFEYFSETQRNKGNFPGRFSGRQFSNSRSEMNVSTLELGDSALYLCASSRDRAETQYFGPGTRLLVL.

This clonotype was counted many times. The chain is built from TRBV20-1 and TRBJ2-5, with 8 bases matching TRBD2. With 2 bases clipped from V and 2 bases from J, the junction kept 1 base outside the gene matches. Germline V CDR1 and CDR2: DFQATT, SNEGSKA (reference sequence). The CDR3 is 13 residues long. CDR3 in amino acids: CSARRGGQETQYF. CDR3 nucleotides: TGCAGTGCTAGACGGGGGGGGCAAGAGACCCAGTACTTC.

This clonotype was picked up many times. The V and J genes are TRBV7-9 and TRBJ2-7, with D tentatively TRBD1 or TRBD2 (6 bases each). In germline, CDR1 is SEHNR, CDR2 FQNEAQ (reference sequence). CDR3 length equals 16 residues. Trimming removed 7 bases at V and 4 bases at J, with 23 bases between. The CDR3 loop reads CASTWGASSHPYEQYF. CDR3 sequence (DNA): TGTGCCAGCACCTGGGGGGCTTCCAGCCACCCTTACGAGCAGTACTTC.

CDR3 loop: CASTRYPGTRQDQLFF. Written as DNA, the CDR3 is TGTGCCAGCACCCGTTACCCCGGGACACGGCAGGATCAACTGTTTTTT. V and J are TRBV12-3 or TRBV12-4 and TRBJ1-4; weak D call: TRBD1 (6 bases). V was clipped by 7 bases and J by 12 bases, with 27 bases between them. This CDR3 comprises 16 residues.